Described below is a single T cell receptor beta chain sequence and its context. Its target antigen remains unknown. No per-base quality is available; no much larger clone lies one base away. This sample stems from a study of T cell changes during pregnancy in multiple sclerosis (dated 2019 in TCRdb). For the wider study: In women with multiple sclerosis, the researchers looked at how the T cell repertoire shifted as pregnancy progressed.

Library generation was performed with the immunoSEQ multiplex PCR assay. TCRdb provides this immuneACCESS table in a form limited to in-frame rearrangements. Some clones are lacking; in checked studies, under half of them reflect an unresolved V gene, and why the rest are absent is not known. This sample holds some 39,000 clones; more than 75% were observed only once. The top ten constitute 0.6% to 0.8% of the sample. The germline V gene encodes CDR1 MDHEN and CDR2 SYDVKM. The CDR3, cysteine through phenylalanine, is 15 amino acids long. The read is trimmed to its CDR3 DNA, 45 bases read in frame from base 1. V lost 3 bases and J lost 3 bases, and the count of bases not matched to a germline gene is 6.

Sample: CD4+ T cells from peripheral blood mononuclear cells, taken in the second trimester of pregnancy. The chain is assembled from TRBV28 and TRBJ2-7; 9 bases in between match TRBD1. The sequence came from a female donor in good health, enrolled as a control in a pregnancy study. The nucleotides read TGTGCCAGCAGTTTGAGTGGGACAGGGCTCTACGAGCAGTACTTC. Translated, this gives CASSLSGTGLYEQYF.